One TCR beta chain is described in this entry. Its antigen is unknown. This entry comes from a study of T-cell memory formation after mild COVID-19. For the study at large: For the most part, TCR clusters were specific to one donor. General study points: Contracting clones, day 15 to 85, had balanced CD4/CD8, and later expanders favored CD4+. Cross-reactive memory apparently joined, as some responding clones appeared in pre-infection memory.

Researchers used 5'RACE with constant-segment primers to make TCR alpha and TCR beta cDNA libraries that carry sample barcodes and UMIs. Using its own MiXCR run on the 5' RACE reads, TCRdb lists one record per CDR3 protein. The table records 95,000 to 110,000 distinct CDR3 sequences, around 14% of them present only once. V was shortened by 0 bases and J by 7 bases, with 10 bases between the two germline ends. CDR3 length: 14 residues. CDR1 is MNHEY, CDR2 SVGEGT, per germline. V and J are TRBV6-2 or TRBV6-3 and TRBJ1-5, with D unclear. The receptor was isolated from a man aged 18 to 30 who had mild COVID-19 (a few samples of this study predate the infection). Cell type and time point are not known. Sequencing was done on a sample of PBMCs or a T cell subset sorted from them (not recorded which). CDR3 nucleotides: TGTGCCAGCAGTTACTCCATGGGGAACCAGCCCCAGCATTTT. This translates into CASSYSMGNQPQHF.